Below, 18 T cell receptor beta chains from the same sample are listed, as sequenced in a study of T cell repertoires in cytomegalovirus infection. Each CDR3 protein is one row after TCRdb ran MiXCR on the reads. Of fewer than 300,000 distinct CDR3 sequences in the sample, about 25% were seen once. The sequenced material came from PBMCs. The receptors here all came from a human donor in good health (CMV status not recorded). Some clones in this sample may be carry-over from other donors' samples.

This clonotype was seen repeatedly, ten times or more. V is TRBV7-2 and J is TRBJ2-7; D tentatively fits TRBD1 or TRBD2 (6 bases each). V was clipped by 1 base and J by 2 bases, with 12 bases between them. Germline V gives CDR1 SGHTA, CDR2 FQGNSA. This CDR3 is 15 amino acids long. The CDR3: CASSLEGGRAYEQYF. CDR3 in DNA: TGTGCCAGCAGCTTAGAGGGGGGCAGGGCCTACGAGCAGTACTTC.

This clonotype was seen a handful of times. The rearrangement uses TRBV30 and TRBJ2-6; D might be TRBD1 (6 bases). The CDR3 has 15 amino acids. V shed 7 bases and J shed 2 bases, with 15 bases lying between them. Germline V lookup: CDR1 GTSNPN, CDR2 SVGIG (reference sequence). The chain's CDR3 is CALLTGKAGANVLTF. The CDR3 DNA sequence: TGTGCCTTGCTTACAGGGAAAGCTGGGGCCAACGTCCTGACTTTC.

This clonotype has more than one count but fewer than ten. V and J are TRBV30 and TRBJ1-5; D not certain. Germline lookup yields CDR1 GTSNPN and CDR2 SVGIG (reference sequence). V lost 4 bases to trimming and J lost 2 bases, with 12 bases between them. This CDR3 is 14 amino acids long. The CDR3 loop reads CAWIKAGGNQPQHF. For the CDR3, the DNA is TGTGCCTGGATAAAGGCAGGAGGCAATCAGCCCCAGCATTTT.

This clonotype appeared many times. The gene calls are TRBV7-2 and TRBJ2-7; perhaps TRBD1 as D (6 bases). The CDR3 length is 14 residues. Trimming took 2 bases from V and 3 from J, leaving 11 bases between them. Germline lookup yields CDR1 SGHTA and CDR2 FQGNSA. CDR3 region: CASSLILDSYEQYF. The CDR3 DNA reads TGTGCCAGCAGCTTAATTTTGGACAGCTACGAGCAGTACTTC.

The rearrangement uses TRBV7-9 and TRBJ1-2; 7 nucleotides agree with TRBD1. The CDR3 contains 16 residues. V was pared by 5 bases and J by 5 bases, with 14 bases of the junction left unmatched. Germline V gene data show CDR1 as SEHNR and CDR2 as FQNEAQ (reference sequence). In DNA, the CDR3 is TGTGCCAGCAGCCCGATTGCGGAGGGGGCGAAGTATGGCTACACCTTC. Its translation: CASSPIAEGAKYGYTF.

This clonotype was recorded a few times. The chain couples TRBV4-1 to TRBJ1-1; unclear D gene. V gave up 0 bases and J gave up 1 base, with 3 bases separating them. The germline V gene encodes CDR1 MGHRA and CDR2 YSYEKL. The CDR3 is 13 residues long. CDR3 region: CASSQERNTEAFF. For the CDR3, the DNA is TGCGCCAGCAGCCAAGAGAGGAACACTGAAGCTTTCTTT.

CDR3 DNA sequence: TGCGCCAGCAGACCGCCGGGACTAGCGGGAGAAGCTGAGCAGTTCTTC. This encodes CASRPPGLAGEAEQFF. This chain uses TRBV5-1 with TRBJ2-1, with 14 bases fitting TRBD2. J was trimmed by 9 bases and V by 5 bases; bases with no gene match: 10. The CDR3 is 16 residues long. CDR1 is SGHRS and CDR2 is YFSETQ in the germline V gene.

In DNA form, the CDR3 reads TGTGCCAGCAGCCCCGGGACAGGGTCTCTTCAGCCCCAGCATTTT. Amino acids: CASSPGTGSLQPQHF. The J gene is TRBJ1-5, the V gene TRBV7-2; 9 bases match TRBD1. CDR1 SGHTA and CDR2 FQGNSA come from the germline V gene. The length of the CDR3 is 15 residues. V shed 5 bases and J 6 bases; nucleotides not matched to a gene: 8.

This clonotype was observed at least ten times. The J gene is TRBJ2-1, the V gene TRBV6-1; TRBD2 matches 7 bases. Germline trimming cut 6 bases from V and 0 bases from J; bases unmatched to any gene: 8. The CDR3 has 16 amino acids. Germline V CDR1 and CDR2: MNHNS, SASEGT. As DNA, the CDR3 is TGTGCCAGCAGGACAGCGGGGTCCGGCTCCTACAATGAGCAGTTCTTC. Protein product: CASRTAGSGSYNEQFF.

The genes are TRBV15 and TRBJ1-3; 7 bases align to TRBD1. CDR1 LNHNV and CDR2 YYDKDF come from the germline V gene (reference sequence). CDR3 length: 17 amino acids. Trimming at V came to 4 bases and at J to 9 bases, leaving 18 bases not matched to a gene. CDR3 protein: CATSTPRDSPPRGTIYF. Here the CDR3 DNA reads TGTGCCACCAGCACCCCCCGGGACAGCCCCCCGCGGGGCACCATATATTTT.

The V call is TRBV5-6, the J call TRBJ2-5; 10 bases match TRBD2. CDR1 is SGHDT, CDR2 YYEEEE, per germline. This CDR3 contains 16 residues. V gave up 4 bases and J gave up 4 bases; unmatched junction bases: 10. This chain's CDR3 is CASSPLVAGGPETQYF. DNA of the CDR3: TGTGCCAGCAGCCCCCTGGTAGCGGGAGGCCCAGAGACCCAGTACTTC. The full variable domain, its missing parts supplied by reference TRBV5-6 and TRBJ2-5, is DAGVTQSPTHLIKTRGQQVTLRCSPKSGHDTVSWYQQALGQGPQFIFQYYEEEERQRGNFPDRFSGHQFPNYSSELNVNALLLGDSALYLCASSPLVAGGPETQYFGPGTRLLVL.

The chain joins TRBV20-1 to TRBJ1-5; D perhaps matches TRBD1 (5 bases). The CDR3 has 13 residues. V gave up 6 bases and J gave up 3 bases, with 12 bases separating them. Looked up from germline, CDR1 is DFQATT and CDR2 is SNEGSKA (reference sequence). The DNA of the CDR3 is TGCAGTGCGGGGGGGAGGGCCAATCAGCCCCAGCATTTT. Residues: CSAGGRANQPQHF.

DNA of the CDR3: TGTGCCAGCAGCCAGCCTAGCGGGGGGCCGGTCAATGAGCAGTTCTTC. This sequence encodes CASSQPSGGPVNEQFF. The genes are TRBV14 and TRBJ2-1; 11 positions match TRBD2. The ends lost 3 bases at V and 6 bases at J; junction bases unmatched: 7. This CDR3 spans 16 amino acids. From germline, CDR1 is SGHDN and CDR2 FVKESK.

The chain uses TRBV27 and TRBJ1-3; unclear D gene. V lost 6 bases and J lost 4, with 16 bases in between. Germline CDR1 reads MNHEY; CDR2 reads SMNVEV (reference sequence). The CDR3 extends over 15 amino acids. CDR3 sequence: CASRRDGLAGNTIYF. CDR3 DNA sequence: TGTGCCAGCAGACGAGACGGGCTGGCGGGAAACACCATATATTTT.

The chain recombines TRBV7-2 with TRBJ2-5; D gene unclear. The V and J ends lost 1 base and 5 bases respectively, with 14 bases between them. CDR1 is SGHTA and CDR2 is FQGNSA in the germline V gene. This CDR3 comprises 15 residues. This CDR3 is CASSLVALIEETQYF. The CDR3 coding sequence is TGTGCCAGCAGCTTAGTTGCACTCATAGAGGAGACCCAGTACTTC.

This clonotype appeared many times. This chain joins TRBV5-1 and TRBJ2-5; TRBD1 is a possible D gene (5 bases). Germline CDR1 SGHRS, CDR2 YFSETQ. Trimming cost V 0 bases and J 5 bases, with 11 bases left between them. This CDR3 is built from 14 residues. The CDR3 bases are TGCGCCAGCAGCTTGGCATACAGGCAGGAGACCCAGTACTTC. This sequence encodes CASSLAYRQETQYF.

The chain uses TRBV4-1 and TRBJ2-1; weak D call: TRBD2 (5 bases). The germline V gene has CDR1 MGHRA and CDR2 YSYEKL. This CDR3 has 14 residues. Trimming took off 4 bases at V and 9 bases at J, with 16 bases between the two ends. The CDR3 region has the DNA TGCGCCAGCAGCCCCGGGTGGGCTAGCATTGAGCAGTTCTTC. Amino acids: CASSPGWASIEQFF.

The genes are TRBV5-1 and TRBJ2-3; 7 positions match TRBD2. The length of the CDR3 is 17 residues. V dropped 2 bases and J dropped 5; count of bases not matched to a gene: 14. The germline gives CDR1 SGHRS, CDR2 YFSETQ. The CDR3 reads CASSLLTVAGTGDTQYF. The CDR3 DNA reads as TGCGCCAGCAGCTTACTGACTGTAGCGGGCACGGGAGATACGCAGTATTTT.